This T cell receptor beta chain is drawn from a study of beta chain features in type 1 diabetes. In the case of this clone: At one boundary the junction diverges from the germline segment, which might be a read error.

Germline V gene sequence: CDR1 SEHNR, CDR2 FQNEAQ (reference sequence). The length of the CDR3 is 15 residues. Since all of the isolated RNA was reverse transcribed, expressed TCRB transcripts were what got sequenced. Data came from immunoSEQ multiplex PCR; TCRdb stores just in-frame clones and leaves some out. The table includes 150,000 to 160,000 clones, approximately 12% detected once. The J gene is TRBJ1-1, the V gene TRBV7-9, with D maybe TRBD1 (5 bases). This clonotype was sampled from a man between 18 and 35 years old in good health. The material sequenced was central memory CD4+ T cells from blood. The CDR3 nucleotides are TGTGCCAGCACCTTAGGGGAACATTCGAACACTGAAGCTTTCTTT. Its translation: CASTLGEHSNTEAFF.